The clone carrying this T cell receptor (beta chain) has a handful of counts. Its target is unknown. The CDR3 has 11 amino acids. Germline CDR1 and CDR2: SQVTM and ANQGSEA. Trimming stripped 3 bases from V and 4 bases from J, with 6 bases between. Quantitative 5'-RACE was performed with molecular barcodes, and it yielded the TCR beta libraries. Each CDR3 protein gets one entry after TCRdb re-called the 5' RACE reads with MiXCR. The data contain 200,000 to 300,000 distinct CDR3 sequences, roughly a third of them seen just once; the ten biggest clones take up approximately 4.4%. The record originates from a study of CD8 T cells in ankylosing spondylitis. Study-level results: Relatively scarce in peripheral blood, disease-linked clones were CD8+. Typical of ankylosing spondylitis blood, it appeared, was a TCR beta motif of eight highly homologous variants.

The V call is TRBV29-1, the J call TRBJ1-1; D not resolved. The specimen was blood, either unsorted or a sorted T cell fraction (not recorded which). This sequence originates from a male donor with ankylosing spondylitis or in good health (not recorded which). CDR3 in DNA: TGCAGCGTTGAGTCCGGCACTGAAGCTTTCTTT. It is translated as CSVESGTEAFF.